One sample yielded the 28 T cell receptor beta chains listed below, sequenced in a study of cytomegalovirus exposure and HLA in healthy donors. PCR was performed using 60 Vbeta and 13 Jbeta primers. Libraries were prepared by immunoSEQ multiplex PCR; TCRdb keeps only in-frame clonotypes and omits some of them. The data hold around 280,000 clones, with about 87% observed a single time. Sequencing was performed on PBMCs. These receptors were obtained from a woman aged 18-29 years in good health and CMV-seronegative.

The chain carries TRBV29-1 and TRBJ2-1, with 16 bases identical to TRBD2. From germline, CDR1 is SQVTM and CDR2 ANQGSEA. The CDR3 loop spans 16 amino acids. The J segment lost 4 bases and the V segment lost 3 bases, leaving 3 bases of the junction unmatched. Here the CDR3 reads CSVEGLAGGFYNEQFF. The DNA for the CDR3 is TGCAGCGTTGAGGGACTAGCGGGGGGGTTTTACAATGAGCAGTTCTTC.

About this clone itself: In this CDR3 the conserved last residue, phenylalanine or tryptophan, is missing, so a read error is likely. Because the CDR3's place on the DNA is in doubt, the DNA is left out and the CDR3 is given as listed by TCRdb. The chain combines TRBV14 with TRBJ1-1; the table's D call TRBD1 went unverified against the DNA. The CDR3 extends over 12 residues, inclusive of both ends. Germline CDR1 reads SGHDN; CDR2 reads FVKESK. CDR3 sequence reads: CARVSDSGGACA.

The J gene is TRBJ1-2, the V gene TRBV5-1, with D possibly matching TRBD1 (5 bases). The CDR3 loop spans 14 amino acids. V was cut by 0 bases and J by 8 bases, with 14 bases left in between. Per germline, CDR1 SGHRS and CDR2 YFSETQ. For the CDR3, the DNA is TGCGCCAGCAGCTTGGATACAGGTCTATTAGGCTACACCTTC. Amino acids: CASSLDTGLLGYTF.

V and J are TRBV4-1 and TRBJ2-2; 8 positions match TRBD1. Germline lookup yields CDR1 MGHRA and CDR2 YSYEKL. The trim removed 2 bases at V and 3 bases at J, leaving 5 bases unmatched. The CDR3 consists of 16 residues. The CDR3 here is CASSQLSTGDTGELFF. The CDR3, as DNA: TGCGCCAGCAGCCAACTATCGACAGGGGACACCGGGGAGCTGTTTTTT.

The chain combines TRBV5-4 with TRBJ1-1; 9 nucleotides align to TRBD1. Germline-derived CDR1 and CDR2 are SGHNT and YYREEE (reference sequence). CDR3 size: 14 residues. Unmatched junction bases numbered 1, after V lost 3 bases and J lost 1 base. The CDR3 sequence: CASSWDRANTEAFF. CDR3 in DNA: TGTGCCAGCAGCTGGGACAGGGCGAACACTGAAGCTTTCTTT.

The gene calls are TRBV27 and TRBJ1-1; D unclear. V gave up 4 bases and J gave up 4 bases, with 10 bases separating them. The CDR3 is 13 amino acids. The V gene's germline CDR1 is MNHEY and CDR2 SMNVEV (reference sequence). The CDR3 nucleotides are TGTGCCAGCAGTTCCCTCGACATCACTGAAGCTTTCTTT. Translating gives CASSSLDITEAFF.

This chain links TRBV9 with TRBJ2-1; a possible D gene is TRBD2 (6 bases). CDR1 is SGDLS and CDR2 is YYNGEE in the germline V gene. Trimming took 0 bases from V and 5 from J, leaving 12 bases between them. The CDR3 has 15 residues. The CDR3 loop is CASSVGGGSNNEQFF. The CDR3 DNA reads as TGTGCCAGCAGCGTAGGCGGAGGGTCTAACAATGAGCAGTTCTTC.

The V call is TRBV10-3, the J call TRBJ2-1; 8 positions match TRBD1. V was clipped by 1 base and J by 4 bases; unmatched bases: 6. Germline CDR1 and CDR2: ENHRY and SYGVKD. The CDR3 is 16 residues long. The CDR3 protein is CAISEWVQGAYNEQFF. The CDR3 nucleotides read TGTGCCATCAGTGAGTGGGTCCAGGGGGCTTACAATGAGCAGTTCTTC.

The chain employs TRBV20-1 and TRBJ2-3; possibly TRBD2 for D (5 bases). This CDR3 is built from 11 residues. Trimming took 6 bases from V and 9 from J, leaving 13 bases between them. CDR1 and CDR2 (germline): DFQATT, SNEGSKA (reference sequence). The DNA for the CDR3 is TGCAGTGCGCGGGCGGAGGAGACGCAGTATTTT. It encodes CSARAEETQYF.

The V and J genes are TRBV21-1 and TRBJ2-1; the table's TRBD2 call for D was not verified on the DNA. TRBV21-1 is annotated as a pseudogene. This CDR3 contains 16 residues. CDR3 amino acids: CASSKEVAGGPNEQFF. In DNA form, the CDR3 reads TGTGCCAGCAGCAAAGAGGTAGCGGGGGGCCCCAATGAGCAGTTCTTC.

The rearrangement joins TRBV9 to TRBJ2-1; 8 bases are a match to TRBD2. There are 15 residues in the CDR3. Trimming removed 4 bases from V and 5 bases from J; junction bases left unmatched: 8. Germline-derived CDR1 and CDR2 are SGDLS and YYNGEE. This chain's CDR3 is CASSLGGGFDNEQFF. For the CDR3, the DNA is TGTGCCAGCAGCCTCGGGGGGGGGTTCGACAATGAGCAGTTCTTC. The whole variable domain, remainder taken from reference TRBV9 and TRBJ2-1, is DSGVTQTPKHLITATGQRVTLRCSPRSGDLSVYWYQQSLDQGLQFLIQYYNGEERAKGNILERFSAQQFPDLHSELNLSSLELGDSALYFCASSLGGGFDNEQFFGPGTRLTVL.

The chain combines TRBV5-1 with TRBJ2-7, with 7 bases lining up with TRBD1. Looked up from germline, CDR1 is SGHRS and CDR2 is YFSETQ. The CDR3 sequence is 16 residues long. V lost 0 bases to trimming and J lost 5 bases; unmatched junction nucleotides: 11. The CDR3 is CASSLDPGQPWDEQYF. The CDR3 DNA is TGCGCCAGCAGCTTGGACCCGGGACAGCCGTGGGACGAGCAGTACTTC.

J is TRBJ1-5 and V is TRBV30; TRBD1 might be the D (6 bases). The germline V gene encodes CDR1 GTSNPN and CDR2 SVGIG (reference sequence). The length of the CDR3 is 11 residues. V was cut by 2 bases and J by 15 bases, with 14 bases left in between. The CDR3 DNA reads TGTGCCTGGAGTTCCAGACAGGAGGTGCATTTT. Translation gives CAWSSRQEVHF.

The chain uses TRBV19 and TRBJ1-3; 8 nucleotides match TRBD1. V was clipped by 5 bases and J by 0 bases; unmatched bases: 9. The V gene's germline CDR1 is LNHDA and CDR2 SQIVND (reference sequence). The length of the CDR3 is 17 residues. Written as DNA, the CDR3 is TGTGCCAGTAGTTCCCGGACAGGGCTAAACTCTGGAAACACCATATATTTT. Translating gives CASSSRTGLNSGNTIYF.

The V and J genes are TRBV5-1 and TRBJ2-7; possibly TRBD2 for D (5 bases). Germline assignment: CDR1 SGHRS and CDR2 YFSETQ. The CDR3 sequence is 12 residues long. Trimming shortened V by 1 base and J by 6 bases, and 8 bases separated the two germline ends. Here the CDR3 DNA reads TGCGCCAGCAGCTTGCAAGAGGGCGAGCAGTACTTC. Translation: CASSLQEGEQYF. Full variable domain (outside the CDR3, taken from reference TRBV5-1 and TRBJ2-7): KAGVTQTPRYLIKTRGQQVTLSCSPISGHRSVSWYQQTPGQGLQFLFEYFSETQRNKGNFPGRFSGRQFSNSRSEMNVSTLELGDSALYLCASSLQEGEQYFGPGTRLTVT.

This clone was detected once. The chain joins TRBV29-1 to TRBJ1-2, with D unresolved. V was shortened by 3 bases and J by 4 bases, with 15 bases between the two germline ends. This CDR3 has 14 amino acids. Germline CDR1 reads SQVTM; CDR2 reads ANQGSEA. This CDR3 is CSVERERESYGYTF. The CDR3 DNA follows: TGCAGCGTTGAGAGGGAGAGGGAAAGCTATGGCTACACCTTC. The full variable domain, in which reference TRBV29-1 and TRBJ1-2 provide the parts outside the CDR3, is SAVISQKPSRDICQRGTSLTIQCQVDSQVTMMFWYRQQPGQSLTLIATANQGSEATYESGFVIDKFPISRPNLTFSTLTVSNMSPEDSSIYLCSVERERESYGYTFGSGTRLTVV.

The J gene is TRBJ2-7, the V gene TRBV6-5, with 7 nucleotides matching TRBD2. The CDR3 consists of 14 residues. Germline CDR1 is MNHEY and CDR2 is SVGAGI. With V trimmed by 2 bases and J by 2 bases, 3 bases remained unmatched. The CDR3 region has the DNA TGTGCCAGCAGTTACGCGGGGGAGACCTACGAGCAGTACTTC. This sequence encodes CASSYAGETYEQYF.

CDR3 loop: CASSYVGGNTEAFF. DNA for the CDR3: TGTGCCAGCAGTTACGTGGGGGGGAACACTGAAGCTTTCTTT. The chain carries TRBV6-6 and TRBJ1-1, with D perhaps matching TRBD1 (5 bases). Germline values: CDR1 MNHNY, CDR2 SVGAGI (reference sequence). Trimming shortened V by 2 bases and J by 1 base, and 8 bases separated the two germline ends. The CDR3 has 14 amino acids.

V is TRBV5-8 and J is TRBJ2-7, with 8 bases matching TRBD1. The length of the CDR3 is 13 residues. CDR1 is SGHTS, CDR2 YDEGEE, per germline. Trimming cost V 5 bases and J 4 bases; bases outside gene matches: 5. The CDR3 spells CASSLRQGYEQYF. For the CDR3, the DNA is TGTGCCAGCAGTCTTCGACAGGGGTACGAGCAGTACTTC.

The gene calls are TRBV7-2 and TRBJ2-3; D unclear. The CDR3 length is 15 residues. V lost 2 bases and J lost 0, with 9 bases in between. Per germline, CDR1 SGHTA and CDR2 FQGNSA. CDR3 residues: CASSLLGTSTDTQYF. CDR3 DNA: TGTGCCAGCAGCTTACTGGGCACTAGCACAGATACGCAGTATTTT.

The gene calls are TRBV15 and TRBJ1-6, with TRBD1 matching over 7 bases. The germline V gene has CDR1 LNHNV and CDR2 YYDKDF (reference sequence). CDR3 size: 15 residues. V lost 4 bases to trimming and J lost 4 bases; unmatched junction nucleotides: 4. The CDR3 DNA sequence: TGTGCCACCAGCACCCCGGGACAGTATAATTCACCCCTCCACTTT. The encoded protein is CATSTPGQYNSPLHF. The full variable domain, rest sourced from reference TRBV15 and TRBJ1-6, is DAMVIQNPRYQVTQFGKPVTLSCSQTLNHNVMYWYQQKSSQAPKLLFHYYDKDFNNEADTPDNFQSRRPNTSFCFLDIRSPGLGDTAMYLCATSTPGQYNSPLHFGNGTRLTVT.

The DNA of the CDR3 is TGTGCCTGGGTTGGGGGGGCCAAAAACATTCAGTACTTC. Translating gives CAWVGGAKNIQYF. This chain joins TRBV30 and TRBJ2-4; weak D call: TRBD2 (6 bases). This CDR3 has 13 residues. CDR1 and CDR2 from the germline V gene are GTSNPN and SVGIG (reference sequence). V was trimmed by 5 bases and J by 1 base, leaving 9 bases between them.

The chain recombines TRBV2 with TRBJ2-7, with 8 bases matching TRBD2. The length of the CDR3 is 15 residues. Per germline, CDR1 SNHLY and CDR2 FYNNEI. The V segment lost 1 base and the J segment 2 bases; nucleotides outside the gene matches: 4. The CDR3 protein is CASSEDGGAPYEQYF. The CDR3 nucleotides are TGTGCCAGCAGTGAAGACGGGGGGGCTCCCTACGAGCAGTACTTC.

This clone came up a few times. The chain carries TRBV7-3 and TRBJ2-2; D is perhaps TRBD2 (7 bases). The CDR3 covers 15 residues. The V and J ends lost 1 base and 6 bases respectively, with 12 bases between them. CDR1 is SGHTA and CDR2 is FQGTGA in the germline V gene. As DNA, the CDR3 is TGTGCCAGCAGCTTAAGCGGGGGCCCGCCCGGGGAGCTGTTTTTT. Translation gives CASSLSGGPPGELFF.

The chain recombines TRBV5-4 with TRBJ2-2; 12 positions agree with TRBD1. The CDR3 is 17 residues long. The V and J ends lost 0 bases and 5 bases, in that order; junction bases with no gene match: 5. The germline CDR1 and CDR2 sequences are SGHNT and YYREEE (reference sequence). CDR3 nucleotide sequence: TGTGCCAGCAGCTTGGGTGGGGACAGGGGGCAAACCGGGGAGCTGTTTTTT. Residues: CASSLGGDRGQTGELFF.

This chain joins TRBV29-1 and TRBJ2-7; 9 positions match TRBD2. This CDR3 comprises 16 residues. Germline V CDR1 and CDR2: SQVTM, ANQGSEA. V shed 4 bases, J shed 3 bases, and the junction held 13 bases outside the gene matches. The CDR3 DNA sequence: TGCAGCGTTGTACCCAGCGGAGCGGGGGGCCGCTACGAGCAGTACTTC. Protein: CSVVPSGAGGRYEQYF.

The chain carries TRBV7-3 and TRBJ1-2; 9 nucleotides match TRBD1. The CDR3 runs 14 residues. Germline assignment: CDR1 SGHTA and CDR2 FQGTGA. V was pared by 2 bases and J by 7 bases, with 5 bases of the junction left unmatched. The CDR3 reads CASSLLGTGLGYTF. DNA of the CDR3: TGTGCCAGCAGCTTACTTGGGACAGGGCTTGGCTACACCTTC.

This clone was picked up a small number of times. The rearrangement links TRBV6-5 to TRBJ2-7, with 12 bases identical to TRBD2. Germline CDR1 reads MNHEY; CDR2 reads SVGAGI. The ends lost 6 bases at V and 3 bases at J; junction bases unmatched: 0. The CDR3 totals 13 residues. CDR3 nucleotide sequence: TGTGCCAGCAGACTAGCGGGGGGCTACGAGCAGTACTTC. Encoded protein: CASRLAGGYEQYF.